A selection of T cell receptor beta chains follows, all from one sample in a study of radiotherapy plus CTLA-4 blockade in lung cancer. The assay was immunoSEQ multiplex PCR, and TCRdb's table has in-frame clones only and misses some. The data contain 70,000 to 100,000 clones, approximately 86% of them seen just once; the ten biggest clones take up 2% to 2.5%. Sequences were derived from peripheral blood, sampled from a patient treated with radiotherapy plus ipilimumab. The receptors were gathered from a human donor with non-small cell lung cancer who had a partial response to radiotherapy plus ipilimumab. CDR3s leave out the opening cysteine and the closing phenylalanine or tryptophan.

ASSGPGVPQPQH | TRBJ1-5 | TRBV6-4
ASSVSRERASSNTIY | TRBJ1-3 | TRBV9
ASRLGTGNTEAF | TRBJ1-1 | TRBV19
ASSWTGAGQETQY | TRBJ2-5 | TRBV7-9
ASTRTTSGNEQF | TRBJ2-1 | TRBV6-1
ASSDFSTQDTQY | TRBJ2-3 | TRBV6-1
ASSSGNPNNSPLH | TRBJ1-6 | TRBV7-2
ASSPYTNTEAF | TRBJ1-1 | TRBV28
ASSLGFSLVLYTEAF | TRBJ1-1 | TRBV7-2
ASSSGNGNQPQH | TRBJ1-5 | TRBV6-5
ASSYRGSNQPQH | TRBJ1-5 | TRBV6-5
ASSDQGHSPLH | TRBJ1-6 | TRBV25-1
ASSLVAASSYTYGYT | TRBJ1-2 | TRBV7-2
ASSRPDRGQREPQH | TRBJ1-5 | TRBV4-1
ASSLGGQGSRQPQH | TRBJ1-5 | TRBV27
ASSVGQEAIEKLF | TRBJ1-4 | TRBV9
ASSFPGGDEQF | TRBJ2-1 | TRBV28
ASSQTGLFTEAF | TRBJ1-1 | TRBV4-3